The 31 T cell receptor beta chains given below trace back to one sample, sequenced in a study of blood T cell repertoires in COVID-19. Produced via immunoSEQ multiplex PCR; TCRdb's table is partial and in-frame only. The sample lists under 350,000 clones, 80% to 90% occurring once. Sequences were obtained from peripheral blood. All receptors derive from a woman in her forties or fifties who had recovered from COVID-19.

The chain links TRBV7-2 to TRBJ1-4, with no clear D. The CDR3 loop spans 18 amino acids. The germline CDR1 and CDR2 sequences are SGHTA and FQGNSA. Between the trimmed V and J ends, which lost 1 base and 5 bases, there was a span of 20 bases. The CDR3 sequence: CASSLVLSGSGRNEKLFF. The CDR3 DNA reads TGTGCCAGCAGCTTAGTCCTCTCGGGGTCAGGAAGGAATGAAAAACTGTTTTTT.

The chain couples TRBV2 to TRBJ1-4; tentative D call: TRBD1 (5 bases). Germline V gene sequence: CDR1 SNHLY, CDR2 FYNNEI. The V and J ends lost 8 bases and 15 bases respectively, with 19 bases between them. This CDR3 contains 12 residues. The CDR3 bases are TGTGCCAGCGAGAACGGGGGAGGATTGTTGTTTTTT. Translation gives CASENGGGLLFF.

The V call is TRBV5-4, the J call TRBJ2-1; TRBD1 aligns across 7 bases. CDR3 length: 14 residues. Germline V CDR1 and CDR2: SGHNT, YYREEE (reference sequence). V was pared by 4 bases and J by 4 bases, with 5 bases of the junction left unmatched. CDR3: CASSPSDRYNEQFF. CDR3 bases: TGTGCCAGCAGCCCTTCGGACAGGTACAATGAGCAGTTCTTC. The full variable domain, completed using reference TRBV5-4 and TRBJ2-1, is ETGVTQSPTHLIKTRGQQVTLRCSSQSGHNTVSWYQQALGQGPQFIFQYYREEENGRGNFPPRFSGLQFPNYSSELNVNALELDDSALYLCASSPSDRYNEQFFGPGTRLTVL.

In DNA, the CDR3 is TGTGCCAGCAGCCCTTTGTCTGGGGCCAACGTCCTGACTTTC. Its translation is CASSPLSGANVLTF. The chain uses TRBV7-3 and TRBJ2-6; D uncertain. CDR3 size: 14 residues. Germline-derived CDR1 and CDR2 are SGHTA and FQGTGA. V lost 5 bases to trimming and J lost 1 base, with 6 bases between them.

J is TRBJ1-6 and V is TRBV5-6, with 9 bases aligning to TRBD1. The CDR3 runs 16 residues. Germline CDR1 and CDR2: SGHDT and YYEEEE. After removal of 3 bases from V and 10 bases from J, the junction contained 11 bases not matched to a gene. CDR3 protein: CASSSQQGAGHSPLHF. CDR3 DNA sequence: TGTGCCAGCAGCTCACAACAGGGGGCCGGCCACTCACCCCTCCACTTT.

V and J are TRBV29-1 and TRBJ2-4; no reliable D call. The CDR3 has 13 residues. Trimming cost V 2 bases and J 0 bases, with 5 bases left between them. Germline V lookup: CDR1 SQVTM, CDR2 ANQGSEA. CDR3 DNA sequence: TGCAGCGTTGAACCCCTAGCCAAAAACATTCAGTACTTC. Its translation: CSVEPLAKNIQYF.

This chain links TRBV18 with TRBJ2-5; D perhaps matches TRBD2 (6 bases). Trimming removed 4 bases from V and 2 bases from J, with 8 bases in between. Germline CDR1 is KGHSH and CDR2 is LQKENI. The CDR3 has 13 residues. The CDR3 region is CASSRDLQETQYF. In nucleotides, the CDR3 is TGTGCCAGCTCACGGGACTTACAAGAGACCCAGTACTTC.

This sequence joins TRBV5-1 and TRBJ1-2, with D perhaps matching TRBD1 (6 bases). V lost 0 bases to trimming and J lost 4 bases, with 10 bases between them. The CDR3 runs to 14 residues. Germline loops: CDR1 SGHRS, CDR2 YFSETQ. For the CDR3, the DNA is TGCGCCAGCAGCTTGGGCGGGGGCGGCTATGGCTACACCTTC. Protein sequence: CASSLGGGGYGYTF.

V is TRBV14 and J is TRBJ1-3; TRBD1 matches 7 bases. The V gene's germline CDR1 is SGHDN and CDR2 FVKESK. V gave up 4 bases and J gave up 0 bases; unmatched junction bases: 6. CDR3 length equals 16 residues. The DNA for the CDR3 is TGTGCCAGCAGCCCGATGGGGACAGTCTCTGGAAACACCATATATTTT. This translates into CASSPMGTVSGNTIYF.

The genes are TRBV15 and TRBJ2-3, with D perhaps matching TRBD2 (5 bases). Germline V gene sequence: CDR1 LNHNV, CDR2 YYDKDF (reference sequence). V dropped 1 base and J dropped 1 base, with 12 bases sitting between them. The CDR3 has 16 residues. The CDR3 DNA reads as TGTGCCACCAGCAGAGTCCGCAACGGGGGCACAGATACGCAGTATTTT. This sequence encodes CATSRVRNGGTDTQYF.

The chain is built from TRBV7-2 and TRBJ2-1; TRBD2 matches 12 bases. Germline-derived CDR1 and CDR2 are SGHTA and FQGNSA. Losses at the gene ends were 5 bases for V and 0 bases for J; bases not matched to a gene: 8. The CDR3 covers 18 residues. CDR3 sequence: CASSPGLAGFSSYNEQFF. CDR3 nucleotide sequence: TGTGCCAGCAGCCCCGGACTAGCGGGATTCAGCTCCTACAATGAGCAGTTCTTC.

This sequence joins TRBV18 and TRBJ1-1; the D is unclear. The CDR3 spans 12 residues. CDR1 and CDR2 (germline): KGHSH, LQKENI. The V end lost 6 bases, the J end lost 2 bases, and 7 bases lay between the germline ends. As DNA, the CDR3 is TGTGCCAGCTCGAGGGATAACACTGAAGCTTTCTTT. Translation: CASSRDNTEAFF.

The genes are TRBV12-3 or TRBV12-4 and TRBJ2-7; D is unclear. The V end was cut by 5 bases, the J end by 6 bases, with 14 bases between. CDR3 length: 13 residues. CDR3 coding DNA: TGTGCCAGCAGTCTCAACTCCGTTAGCGAGCAGTACTTC. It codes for CASSLNSVSEQYF.

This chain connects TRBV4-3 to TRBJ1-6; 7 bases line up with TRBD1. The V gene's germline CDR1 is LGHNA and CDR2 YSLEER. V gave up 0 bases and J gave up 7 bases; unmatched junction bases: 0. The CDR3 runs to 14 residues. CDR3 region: CASSQDRGNSPLHF. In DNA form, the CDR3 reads TGCGCCAGCAGCCAAGACAGGGGGAATTCACCCCTCCACTTT.

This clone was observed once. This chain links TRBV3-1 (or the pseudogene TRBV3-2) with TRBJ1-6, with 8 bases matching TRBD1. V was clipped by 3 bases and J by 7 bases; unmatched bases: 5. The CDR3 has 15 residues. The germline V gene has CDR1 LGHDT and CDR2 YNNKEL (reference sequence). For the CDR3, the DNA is TGTGCCAGCAGCCAGGCCCAGGGGGCGAATTCACCCCTCCACTTT. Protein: CASSQAQGANSPLHF.

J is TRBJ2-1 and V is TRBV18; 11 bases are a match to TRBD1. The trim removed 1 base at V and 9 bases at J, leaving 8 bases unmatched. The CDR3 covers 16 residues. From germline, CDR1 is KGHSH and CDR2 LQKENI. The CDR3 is CASSPRSGTGGSEQFF. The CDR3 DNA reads TGTGCCAGCTCACCACGATCCGGGACAGGGGGAAGTGAGCAGTTCTTC.

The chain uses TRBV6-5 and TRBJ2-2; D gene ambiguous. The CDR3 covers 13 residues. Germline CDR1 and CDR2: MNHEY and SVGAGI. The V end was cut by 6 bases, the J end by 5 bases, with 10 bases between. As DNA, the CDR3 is TGTGCCAGCAGCTCTACAGTTACCGGGGAGCTGTTTTTT. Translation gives CASSSTVTGELFF.

The CDR3 protein is CASSPGHRYEQYF. As DNA, the CDR3 is TGTGCCAGCAGTCCGGGACACCGCTACGAGCAGTACTTC. The genes are TRBV28 and TRBJ2-7; the D gene is possibly TRBD1 (6 bases). There are 13 residues in the CDR3. Trimming left V 5 bases short and J 3 bases short, with 11 bases between. The germline V gene has CDR1 MDHEN and CDR2 SYDVKM.

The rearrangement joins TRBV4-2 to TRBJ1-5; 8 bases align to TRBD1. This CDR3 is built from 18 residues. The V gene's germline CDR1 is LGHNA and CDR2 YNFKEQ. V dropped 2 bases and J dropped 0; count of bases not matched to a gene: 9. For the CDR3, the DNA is TGTGCCAGCAGCCAAATGGCCCGGACAGGGTCTAGCAATCAGCCCCAGCATTTT. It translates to CASSQMARTGSSNQPQHF.

For the CDR3, the DNA is TGTGCCAGCAGCCGAGAGCACGGGGGTCGAAATCAGCCCCAGCATTTT. This translates into CASSREHGGRNQPQHF. The chain combines TRBV11-1 with TRBJ1-5, with D maybe TRBD1 (5 bases). The CDR3 spans 16 residues. V lost 5 bases to trimming and J lost 4 bases, with 18 bases between them. Germline lookup yields CDR1 SGHAT and CDR2 FQDESV (reference sequence).

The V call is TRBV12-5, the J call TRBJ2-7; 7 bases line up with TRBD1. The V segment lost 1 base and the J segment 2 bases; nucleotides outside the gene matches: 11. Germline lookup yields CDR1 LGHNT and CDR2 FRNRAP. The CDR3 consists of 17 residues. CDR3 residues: CASGLALQSDRAYEQYF. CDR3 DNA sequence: TGTGCTAGTGGTTTGGCTCTCCAGTCTGACAGGGCCTACGAGCAGTACTTC.

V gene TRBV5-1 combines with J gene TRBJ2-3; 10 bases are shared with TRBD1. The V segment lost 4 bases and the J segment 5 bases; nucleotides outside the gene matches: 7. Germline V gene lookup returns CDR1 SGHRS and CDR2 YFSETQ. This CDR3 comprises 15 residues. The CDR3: CASSRQTGGIDTQYF. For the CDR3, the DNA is TGCGCCAGCAGCAGGCAGACAGGGGGCATAGATACGCAGTATTTT.

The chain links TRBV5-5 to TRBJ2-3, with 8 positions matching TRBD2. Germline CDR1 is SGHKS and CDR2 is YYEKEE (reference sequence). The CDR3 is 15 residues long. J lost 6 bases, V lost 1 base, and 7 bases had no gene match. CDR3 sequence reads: CASSLLPGGGDTQYF. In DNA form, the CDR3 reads TGTGCCAGCAGCTTGCTCCCCGGGGGGGGTGATACGCAGTATTTT.

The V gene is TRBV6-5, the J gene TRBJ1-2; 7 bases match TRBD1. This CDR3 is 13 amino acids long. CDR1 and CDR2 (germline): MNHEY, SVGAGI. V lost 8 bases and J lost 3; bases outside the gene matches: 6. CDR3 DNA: TGTGCCAGCCGGAGACAGGGTTACTATGGCTACACCTTC. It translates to CASRRQGYYGYTF.

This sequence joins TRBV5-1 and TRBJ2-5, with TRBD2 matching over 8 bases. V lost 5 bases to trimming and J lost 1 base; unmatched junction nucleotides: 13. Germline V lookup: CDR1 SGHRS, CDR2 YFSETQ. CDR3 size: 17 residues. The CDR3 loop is CASSPQGGGRPQETQYF. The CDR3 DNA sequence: TGCGCCAGCAGTCCTCAAGGCGGGGGGCGACCCCAAGAGACCCAGTACTTC.

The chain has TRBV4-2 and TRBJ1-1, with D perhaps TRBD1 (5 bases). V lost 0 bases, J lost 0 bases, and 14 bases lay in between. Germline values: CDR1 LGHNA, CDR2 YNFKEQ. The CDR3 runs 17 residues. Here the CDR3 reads CASSQDWAGFMNTEAFF. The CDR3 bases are TGTGCCAGCAGCCAAGATTGGGCAGGGTTCATGAACACTGAAGCTTTCTTT.

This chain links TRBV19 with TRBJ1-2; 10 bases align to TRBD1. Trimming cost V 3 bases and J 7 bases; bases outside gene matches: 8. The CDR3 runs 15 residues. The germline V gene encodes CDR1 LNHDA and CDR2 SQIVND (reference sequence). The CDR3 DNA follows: TGTGCCAGTAGTATCGGGACAGGGGATAGAGTTGGCTACACCTTC. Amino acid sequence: CASSIGTGDRVGYTF.

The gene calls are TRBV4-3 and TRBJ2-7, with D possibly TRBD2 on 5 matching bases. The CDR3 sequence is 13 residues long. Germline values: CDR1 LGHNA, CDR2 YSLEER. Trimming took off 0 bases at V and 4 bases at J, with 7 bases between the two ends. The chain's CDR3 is CASSQDAGYEQYF. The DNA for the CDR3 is TGCGCCAGCAGCCAAGATGCGGGTTACGAGCAGTACTTC.

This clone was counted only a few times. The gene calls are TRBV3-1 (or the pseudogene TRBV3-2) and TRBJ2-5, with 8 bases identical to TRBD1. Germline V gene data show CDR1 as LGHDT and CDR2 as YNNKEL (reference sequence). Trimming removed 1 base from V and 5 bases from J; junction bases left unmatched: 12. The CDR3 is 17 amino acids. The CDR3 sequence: CASSQGLGQGVLETQYF. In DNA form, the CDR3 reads TGTGCCAGCAGCCAAGGTCTTGGACAGGGTGTTTTGGAGACCCAGTACTTC.

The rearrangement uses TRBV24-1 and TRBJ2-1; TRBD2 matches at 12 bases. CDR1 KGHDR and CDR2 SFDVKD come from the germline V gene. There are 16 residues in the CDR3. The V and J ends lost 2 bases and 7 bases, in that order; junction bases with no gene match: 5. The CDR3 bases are TGTGCCACCAGTGATTCCCTAGCGGGAGGGTGGAATGAGCAGTTCTTC. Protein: CATSDSLAGGWNEQFF.

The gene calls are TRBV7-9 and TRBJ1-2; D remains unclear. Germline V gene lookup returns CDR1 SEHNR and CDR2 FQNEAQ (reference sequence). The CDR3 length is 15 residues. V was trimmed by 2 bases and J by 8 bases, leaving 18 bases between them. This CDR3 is CASSLPPGPYNGYTF. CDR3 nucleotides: TGTGCCAGCAGCTTACCCCCAGGCCCTTATAACGGCTACACCTTC.